One and the same sample provided the 9 T cell receptor beta chains below, sequenced in a study of post-analysis software for immune sequencing data. Study results and limitations: Controls showed lower frequencies than patients for 5 or 6 TRBV segments, and TRBV5-6, TRBV5-1 and TRBV20-1 were among these.

These TCRs are of unknown antigen specificity. Every TCR beta cDNA library bore unique molecular identifiers. One entry per CDR3 protein results from TCRdb running MiXCR on the PCR reads. The table shows hundreds of thousands of distinct CDR3 sequences, with around 27% occurring only once. Sequences were obtained from blood. These receptors all come from a girl aged 5-17 years with multiple sclerosis.

Many counts were recorded for this clonotype. The rearrangement links TRBV29-1 to TRBJ2-1; 7 bases are shared with TRBD2. CDR3 length equals 11 residues. The germline V gene has CDR1 SQVTM and CDR2 ANQGSEA. V shed 6 bases, J shed 9 bases, and the junction held 5 bases outside the gene matches. The CDR3 DNA is TGCAGCGTCGGGGAGGGGAGTGAGCAGTTCTTC. It yields the protein CSVGEGSEQFF.

V gene TRBV19 combines with J gene TRBJ2-1, with a weak D call TRBD2 (5 bases). V dropped 5 bases and J dropped 3 bases, with 11 bases sitting between them. CDR1 is LNHDA and CDR2 is SQIVND in the germline V gene (reference sequence). The CDR3 runs 14 residues. CDR3 region: CASSSRGHYNEQFF. The CDR3 DNA reads TGTGCCAGTAGTTCCCGCGGGCACTACAATGAGCAGTTCTTC.

The chain couples TRBV5-1 to TRBJ1-1, with a weak D call TRBD1 (5 bases). In germline, CDR1 is SGHRS, CDR2 YFSETQ. Trimming removed 4 bases at V and 0 bases at J, with 16 bases between. CDR3 length equals 16 residues. The CDR3 sequence is CASSRTGTGMNTEAFF. The CDR3 DNA reads TGCGCCAGCAGCCGAACCGGGACTGGGATGAACACTGAAGCTTTCTTT.

The gene calls are TRBV4-3 and TRBJ1-4; D perhaps matches TRBD1 (6 bases). The CDR3 contains 14 residues. V was pared by 1 base and J by 8 bases, with 11 bases between. Germline lookup yields CDR1 LGHNA and CDR2 YSLEER. The CDR3 DNA reads as TGCGCCAGCAGCCAAGGGACAGTCTCGGAAAAACTGTTTTTT. It translates to CASSQGTVSEKLFF.

Comments on this clonotype: This may be a read error: a much more frequent sequence differs by one nucleotide. This chain connects TRBV5-6 to TRBJ2-1; TRBD2 agrees at 7 bases. CDR3 length: 15 residues. V lost 5 bases and J lost 10; bases outside the gene matches: 15. CDR1 SGHDT and CDR2 YYEEEE come from the germline V gene. In nucleotides, the CDR3 is TGTGCCAGCAGGGCGCTAGCGGAGAGCTCCTACGAGCAGTTCTTC. It encodes CASRALAESSYEQFF.

This clonotype has at least ten counts. This chain joins TRBV29-1 and TRBJ2-1; a weak D match, TRBD2 (6 bases). The V end was cut by 4 bases, the J end by 8 bases, with 15 bases between. The CDR3 totals 13 residues. CDR1 and CDR2 from the germline V gene are SQVTM and ANQGSEA. As DNA, the CDR3 is TGCAGCGTTGGGGGACTGCCTCGGGATGAGCAGTTCTTC. This encodes CSVGGLPRDEQFF.

The V call is TRBV14, the J call TRBJ2-6; D not resolved. Germline lookup yields CDR1 SGHDN and CDR2 FVKESK. V was shortened by 0 bases and J by 3 bases, with 9 bases between the two germline ends. This CDR3 has 16 amino acids. Written as DNA, the CDR3 is TGTGCCAGCAGCCAAGAGAAGGGCTTTGGGGCCAACGTCCTGACTTTC. It encodes CASSQEKGFGANVLTF.

CDR3 loop: CASSNSQADTQYF. The CDR3 DNA reads TGTGCCAGCAGTAATTCCCAAGCAGATACGCAGTATTTT. The chain carries TRBV27 and TRBJ2-3; unclear D gene. V was clipped by 5 bases and J by 4 bases, with 10 bases between them. Germline loops: CDR1 MNHEY, CDR2 SMNVEV (reference sequence). The CDR3 totals 13 residues.

The V call is TRBV29-1, the J call TRBJ2-5, with D tentatively TRBD1 (5 bases). The end of the DNA aligns better with TRBJ2-7, so the J call may be wrong. This CDR3 is 14 amino acids long. Germline CDR1 is SQVTM and CDR2 is ANQGSEA. This CDR3 reads CSVQRGRAMNEQYF. The CDR3, as DNA: TGCAGCGTACAACGAGGCAGGGCCATGAACGAGCAGTACTTC.